This TCR beta chain derives from a study of blood T cell repertoires in COVID-19. CDR1 SGHRS and CDR2 YFSETQ come from the germline V gene. This CDR3 has 15 residues. Trimming shortened V by 4 bases and J by 8 bases, and 21 bases separated the two germline ends. As handled by the study authors: Reference gene primer amplification gave nucleated cell count estimates. Only in-frame clones appear in the TCRdb table, and some are missing; sequencing was by immunoSEQ multiplex PCR. V and J calls and clone size follow that table, whereas D and trimming were derived from the DNA. The data contain 150,000 to 200,000 clones, around 80% of them singletons.

The receptor's source is a man in his fifties or sixties with active or convalescent COVID-19. Material for sequencing was peripheral blood. This sequence joins TRBV5-1 and TRBJ1-2; tentatively, D is TRBD1 (6 bases). The CDR3 coding sequence is TGCGCCAGCAGCCCGGAGGGGGGGGTTCTTGTCGGCTACACCTTC. Encoded protein: CASSPEGGVLVGYTF.